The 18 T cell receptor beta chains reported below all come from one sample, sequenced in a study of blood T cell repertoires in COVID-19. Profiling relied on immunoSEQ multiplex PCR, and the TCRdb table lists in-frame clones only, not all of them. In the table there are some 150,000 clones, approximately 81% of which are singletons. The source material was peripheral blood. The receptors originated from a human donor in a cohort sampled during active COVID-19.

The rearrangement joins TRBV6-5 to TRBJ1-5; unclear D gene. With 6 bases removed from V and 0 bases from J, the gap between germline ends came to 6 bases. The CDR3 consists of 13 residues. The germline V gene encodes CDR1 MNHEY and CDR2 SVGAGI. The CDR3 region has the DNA TGTGCCAGCAGACACATTAGCAATCAGCCCCAGCATTTT. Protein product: CASRHISNQPQHF.

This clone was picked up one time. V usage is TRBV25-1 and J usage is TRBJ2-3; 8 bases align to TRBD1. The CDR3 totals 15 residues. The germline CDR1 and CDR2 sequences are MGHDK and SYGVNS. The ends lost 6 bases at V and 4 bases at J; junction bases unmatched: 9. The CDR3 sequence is CASRRTGQGADTQYF. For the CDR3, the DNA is TGTGCCAGCAGAAGGACAGGGCAGGGGGCAGATACGCAGTATTTT.

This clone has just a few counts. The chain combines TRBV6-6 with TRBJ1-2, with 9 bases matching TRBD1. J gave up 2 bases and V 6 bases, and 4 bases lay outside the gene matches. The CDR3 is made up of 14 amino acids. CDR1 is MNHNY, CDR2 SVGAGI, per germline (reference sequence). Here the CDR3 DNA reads TGTGCCAGCAGAACCGGGACAGGGAACTATGGCTACACCTTC. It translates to CASRTGTGNYGYTF.

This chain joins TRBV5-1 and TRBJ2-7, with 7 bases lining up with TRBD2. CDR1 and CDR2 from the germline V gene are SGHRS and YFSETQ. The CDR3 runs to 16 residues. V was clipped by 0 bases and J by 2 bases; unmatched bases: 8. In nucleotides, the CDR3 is TGCGCCAGCAGCTTGGGGGGGGGACCACAAGCCTACGAGCAGTACTTC. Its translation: CASSLGGGPQAYEQYF.

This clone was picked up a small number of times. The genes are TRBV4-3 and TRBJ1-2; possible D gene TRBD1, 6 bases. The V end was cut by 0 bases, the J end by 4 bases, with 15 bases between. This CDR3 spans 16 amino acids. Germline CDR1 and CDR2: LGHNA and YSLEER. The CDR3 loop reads CASSQDHGTLSYGYTF. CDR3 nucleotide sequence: TGCGCCAGCAGCCAAGATCACGGGACACTATCCTATGGCTACACCTTC.

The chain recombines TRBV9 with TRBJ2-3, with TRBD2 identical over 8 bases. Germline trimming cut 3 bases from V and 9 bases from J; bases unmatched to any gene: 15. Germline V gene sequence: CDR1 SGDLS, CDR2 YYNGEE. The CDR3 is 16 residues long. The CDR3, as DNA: TGTGCCAGCAGCGCTATGGGTGCGGGGGGCCCCCTAACGCAGTATTTT. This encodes CASSAMGAGGPLTQYF.

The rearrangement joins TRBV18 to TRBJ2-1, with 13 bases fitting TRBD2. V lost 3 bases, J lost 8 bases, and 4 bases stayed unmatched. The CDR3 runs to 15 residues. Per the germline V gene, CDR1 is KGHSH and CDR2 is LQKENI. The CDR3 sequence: CASSPGTSGADEQFF. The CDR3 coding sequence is TGTGCCAGCTCACCCGGGACTAGCGGGGCCGATGAGCAGTTCTTC.

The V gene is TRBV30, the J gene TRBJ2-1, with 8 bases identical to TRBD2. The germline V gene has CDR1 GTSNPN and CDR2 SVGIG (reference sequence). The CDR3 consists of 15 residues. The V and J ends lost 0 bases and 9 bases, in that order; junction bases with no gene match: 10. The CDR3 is CAWSVQGGGRGEQFF. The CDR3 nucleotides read TGTGCCTGGAGTGTACAGGGCGGGGGGCGTGGTGAGCAGTTCTTC.

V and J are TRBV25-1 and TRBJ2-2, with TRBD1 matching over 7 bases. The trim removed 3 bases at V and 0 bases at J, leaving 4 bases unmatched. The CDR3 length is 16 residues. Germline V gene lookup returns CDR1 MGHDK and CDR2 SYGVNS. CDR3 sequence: CASSDQDRSNTGELFF. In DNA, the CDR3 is TGTGCCAGCAGTGACCAGGACAGGTCGAACACCGGGGAGCTGTTTTTT.

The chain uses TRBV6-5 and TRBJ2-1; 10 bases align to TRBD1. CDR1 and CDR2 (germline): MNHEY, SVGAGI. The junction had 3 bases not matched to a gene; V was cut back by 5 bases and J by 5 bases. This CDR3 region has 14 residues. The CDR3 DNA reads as TGTGCCAGCAGTAGGGACAGGGGTCACAATGAGCAGTTCTTC. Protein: CASSRDRGHNEQFF.

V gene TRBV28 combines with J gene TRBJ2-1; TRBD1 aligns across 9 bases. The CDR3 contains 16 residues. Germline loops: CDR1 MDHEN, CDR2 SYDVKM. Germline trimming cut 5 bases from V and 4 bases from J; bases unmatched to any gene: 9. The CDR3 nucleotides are TGTGCCAGCAGTCTACCGCCGGGACAGGGATACAATGAGCAGTTCTTC. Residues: CASSLPPGQGYNEQFF.

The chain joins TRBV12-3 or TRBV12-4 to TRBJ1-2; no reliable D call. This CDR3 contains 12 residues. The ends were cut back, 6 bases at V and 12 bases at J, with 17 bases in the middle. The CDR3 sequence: CASSPEVGGHTF. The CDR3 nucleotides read TGTGCCAGCAGCCCCGAAGTGGGAGGACACACCTTC.

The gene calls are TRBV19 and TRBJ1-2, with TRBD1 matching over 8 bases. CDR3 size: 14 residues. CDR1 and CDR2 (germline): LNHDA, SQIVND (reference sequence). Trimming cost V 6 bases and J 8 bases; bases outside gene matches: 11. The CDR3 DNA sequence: TGTGCCAGTAGAACTACAGGGGGAACGGGGGGCTACACCTTC. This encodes CASRTTGGTGGYTF. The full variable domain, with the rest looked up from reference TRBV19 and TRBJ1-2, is DGGITQSPKYLFRKEGQNVTLSCEQNLNHDAMYWYRQDPGQGLRLIYYSQIVNDFQKGDIAEGYSVSREKKESFPLTVTSAQKNPTAFYLCASRTTGGTGGYTFGSGTRLTVV.

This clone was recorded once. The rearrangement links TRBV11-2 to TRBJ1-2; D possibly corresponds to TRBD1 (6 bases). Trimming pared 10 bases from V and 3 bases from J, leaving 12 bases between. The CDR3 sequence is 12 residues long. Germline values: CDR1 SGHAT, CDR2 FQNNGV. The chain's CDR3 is CATRDNDYGYTF. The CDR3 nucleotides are TGTGCCACCCGGGACAACGACTATGGCTACACCTTC.

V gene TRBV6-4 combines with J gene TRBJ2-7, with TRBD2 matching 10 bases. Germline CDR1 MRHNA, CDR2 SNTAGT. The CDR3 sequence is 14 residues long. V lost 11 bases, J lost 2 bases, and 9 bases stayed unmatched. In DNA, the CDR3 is TGTGCCGGGGACACTAGCGGGGCTCCCTACGAGCAGTACTTC. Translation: CAGDTSGAPYEQYF.

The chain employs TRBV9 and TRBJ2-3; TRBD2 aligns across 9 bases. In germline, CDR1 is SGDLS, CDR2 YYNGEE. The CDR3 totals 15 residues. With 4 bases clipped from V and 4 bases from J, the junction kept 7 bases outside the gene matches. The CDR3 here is CASSLSGGVADTQYF. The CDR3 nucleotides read TGTGCCAGCAGCCTTAGCGGGGGCGTCGCAGATACGCAGTATTTT.

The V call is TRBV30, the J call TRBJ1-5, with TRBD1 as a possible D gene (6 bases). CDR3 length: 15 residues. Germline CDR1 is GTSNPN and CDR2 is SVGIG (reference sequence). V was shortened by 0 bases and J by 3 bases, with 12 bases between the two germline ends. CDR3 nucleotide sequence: TGTGCCTGGAGTGTACAGGGCAGGACCAATCAGCCCCAGCATTTT. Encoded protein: CAWSVQGRTNQPQHF.

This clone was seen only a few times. CDR3 coding DNA: TGTGCCAGCAGCCCCCAAACCGCGTCAACCGGTGGAAACACCATATATTTT. As protein: CASSPQTASTGGNTIYF. The genes are TRBV7-2 and TRBJ1-3; D is unclear. The CDR3 consists of 17 residues. Trimming pared 5 bases from V and 3 bases from J, leaving 20 bases between. Germline CDR1 is SGHTA and CDR2 is FQGNSA.